The subject of this entry is one T cell receptor beta chain. These data belong to a study of blood T cell repertoires in COVID-19. The table came from immunoSEQ multiplex PCR; TCRdb's copy has only in-frame clones and leaves some out. The repertoire has tens of thousands of clones, around 86% of them found once; the top ten carry almost 1.5%. The receptor's source is a woman aged 55 to 70 with acute or convalescent COVID-19. Sequencing was carried out using peripheral blood.

CDR3 protein: CASSWDYPGGGELFF. The CDR3 nucleotides read TGTGCCAGCAGCTGGGACTACCCGGGGGGAGGGGAGCTGTTTTTT. The genes are TRBV5-4 and TRBJ2-2, with 7 nucleotides matching TRBD2. Trimming at V came to 3 bases and at J to 8 bases, leaving 10 bases not matched to a gene. The CDR3 is made up of 15 amino acids. CDR1 is SGHNT and CDR2 is YYREEE in the germline V gene (reference sequence).